This T cell receptor beta chain was sequenced during a study of cytomegalovirus exposure and HLA in healthy donors (dated by TCRdb to about 2017). With regard to the full study: An earlier analysis of approximately 600 of the donors reported 276 Gb of sequence data and some 100 million unique TCR beta sequences from about 179 million T cells. On average, roughly 200,000 unique TCR beta nucleotide sequences were sequenced per donor among 398 genotyped donors of the cohort, with roughly 18% of those sequences being non-productive. All discovery cohort repertoires had been generated on a single sequencing platform. Rather than drawing on any new phenotypic data, the later analysis identified candidate immune exposures from TCR beta sequences and the way those sequences occurred across donors. A later genetic analysis used genome-wide SNP genotypes for about three fifths of the roughly 700 donors, treating that subset as a discovery cohort. A separate validation cohort of roughly 130 different subjects was used in addition to the approximately 700-subject first cohort. Donor age, sex, ethnicity and CMV serostatus were collected together with the repertoire data. Among the 398 genotyped donors, around 79% belonged to the genetic ancestry cluster associated with self-reported Caucasian donors. HLA typing covered class I and class II loci at four-digit resolution. Four to six DR-DQ haplotypes were handled as single units for association and clustering, since linkage in the cohort was strong. The number of donors typed differed by locus, with roughly 629-640 for A, B, C, DRB1 and DQB1, around 500 for DQA1, over 600 for DPA1, and about 450 for DPB1. High-throughput TCR immunosequencing, statistical association of individual TCRs with disease status, and machine learning were combined to predict cytomegalovirus infection status. The study was designed to test whether signatures of past pathogen exposure could be identified by cataloging public T cell receptors. In an earlier analysis of 500 to 650 of the donors, high-throughput TCR beta sequencing was used to judge whether each TCR beta V gene segment behaved as functional or pseudogenic. To study patterns of TCR occurrence, a later analysis re-analyzed previously published TCR beta repertoires from 666 donors and added high-resolution HLA genotyping. Roughly 290 gigabases of sequencing data and around 85 million unique TCR sequences made up an early release that covered several hundred HLA-typed donors. The T cell repertoires of 666 subjects were profiled by immunosequencing and related to cytomegalovirus serostatus.

The receptor library was made with the immunoSEQ multiplex PCR assay. A mixture of 60 forward primers for TCR Vbeta segments and 13 reverse primers for TCR Jbeta segments was used in the multiplex PCR. Amplification of the CDR3 region of rearranged TCR beta genes was performed with a multiplex PCR assay on genomic DNA. Amplified TCR beta libraries were sequenced as 87-base-pair reads on the Illumina HiSeq System. The study's own analysis went as follows. A later analysis counted approximately 74 million unique TCR beta chains across the 550 to 750 repertoires, and around 12 million of these chains were shared by at least two donors. Raw reads were error-corrected and collapsed into unique sequences by a nearest-neighbor algorithm in which closely related sequences were merged to remove PCR and sequencing errors. To assign V, D and J gene segments, CDR3 sequences were aligned to IMGT reference sequences. For a sequence to be retained, a match of at least six nucleotides to both a V gene segment and a J gene segment was required. A rearrangement counted as productive if the CDR3 had no stop codons and remained in frame with V and J, and every other rearrangement counted as non-productive. Following IMGT convention, CDR3 was defined as the stretch from the second conserved V-encoded cysteine to the conserved J-encoded phenylalanine. Sequences without an unambiguous match to a single V gene segment were excluded from the earlier analysis of 450 to 650 of the donors. In an earlier analysis of approximately 550 of the donors, V segments were called functional above 56.7% productive rearrangements and were called segregating when the between-donor standard deviation exceeded 5%. To diagnose cytomegalovirus status from the catalog of TCR beta chain sequences, a statistical classification framework was built. V and J gene assignment, in a later analysis, came from comparing TCR nucleotide sequences with IMGT/GENE-DB human TR gene sequences. In a later analysis, CDR3 sequences and most-parsimonious VDJ recombination scenarios were assigned using the TCRdist pipeline. In a later analysis, each TCR beta chain was defined by its CDR3 amino acid sequence together with its V-gene family, and reads without a unique V-gene family were excluded. As a way to deal with suspected cross-contamination and a sequencing artifact, a later analysis dropped over 550 nucleotide sequences that were highly shared and had low generation probability. In a later analysis, a clonal expansion index was calculated for each public chain from normalized within-repertoire ranks of inferred template counts. In a later analysis, generation probabilities were computed with a VDJ recombination model fitted to out-of-frame rearrangements, and the resulting probabilities were checked against IGoR. In a later analysis, hypergeometric tests were used to score TCR-TCR, TCR-HLA and TCR-CMV co-occurrence, with a repertoire-size bias correction applied to TCR pairs. A later analysis estimated false discovery rates by permuting HLA or CMV assignments 20 times. In a later analysis, co-occurring TCRs were grouped using DBSCAN, and TCRdist sequence similarity was added for clustering within HLA-allele-positive subsets. Repertoires with fewer than 30,000 or more than 120,000 public chains were left out of co-occurrence clustering, as were about five repertoires with anomalous nucleotide sharing. TCRdb's version of the immuneACCESS table is confined to in-frame rearrangements and falls short of the full clone set. An unresolved V gene accounts for under half of the shortfall where checked; the remainder is of unknown origin. From that table come the V and J calls and clone size; the DNA was used to work out D and trimming. The table for this sample lists around 180,000 clones; about 83% of them were counted only once. The ten most abundant clones make up around 5% of the sample.

Relative to germline, V is 6 bases shorter and J is 3 bases shorter, with 11 bases between their ends. The CDR3 sequence holds 13 residues, the cysteine and phenylalanine included. The CDR3 DNA has 39 bases and is translated from base 1. Looking up the germline V gene yields CDR1 SGHTA and CDR2 FQGTGA. A note on this clone: Its target antigen remains unknown. No base qualities exist here, and no much larger clone lies one base off it.

The cohort comprised fewer than 700 healthy bone marrow donors. Cohort members were all nominally healthy when sampled, although unrecorded immune exposures were likely present. The donor was CMV seropositive and belonged to the group of 250 to 300 seropositive cohort members. A peripheral blood sample was provided by each donor, and peripheral blood mononuclear cells were used for TCR beta sequencing. The Qiagen DNeasy Blood Extraction Kit was used to extract genomic DNA from the blood cell samples. General findings and caveats noted by the study authors: In both the original and validation cohorts, the classifier was reported to diagnose cytomegalovirus status with high specificity and sensitivity. Broadly in line with IMGT annotations, most TCR beta V segments showed up in productive rearrangements about 87% or about 30% of the time in an earlier analysis of 587 of the donors. In vitro tests confirmed that a few of the cytomegalovirus-associated TCR beta chains recognize cytomegalovirus antigens. A later analysis found that TCR association rates varied across HLA loci, with DRB1 alleles showing the most associated TCRs and HLA-C alleles the fewest. A further reported finding was that TCR beta sequences accurately predicted the HLA-A and HLA-B alleles for most subjects in the first cohort. Roughly uniform sequencing depth across donors was assumed in presence/absence analyses, although this assumption may not hold. Correlated functional status among segregating V segments might reflect linkage disequilibrium, but an unknown experimental factor could not be ruled out. Most TCR sequences were seen in very few donors, while some public TCRs were found in many individuals. Compared with the approximately 700-donor mean, donors in an Asian-associated ancestry cluster had fewer N-insertions in productive TCRs, according to a later genetic analysis. The only immune exposure information available for the cohort was CMV serostatus. Some IMGT-functional V segments, including TRBV6-2 and TRBV6-3, could not be distinguished by the 87-base-pair reads and were therefore excluded. A later analysis associated roughly 17,000 TCR beta sequences with specific HLA alleles at a false discovery rate of 0.05. The study listed approximately 160 TCR beta chains as associated with cytomegalovirus. In a later analysis, most CMV-associated TCR beta chains were found to appear HLA-restricted, with HLA associations seemingly driven largely by CMV exposure. An association between a missense DCLRE1C variant and V-gene and J-gene trimming of TCR beta chains was found in a later genetic analysis and replicated in an independent cohort. Several of the top co-occurrence clusters appeared to be linked to parvovirus B19, influenza, CMV and Epstein-Barr virus, according to a later analysis. Strong co-occurrence of HLA alleles, especially DR and DQ, made assigning TCR associations to individual alleles difficult. A group of highly shared sequence variants was considered likely to be a technical artifact of the sequencing pipeline. Compared with equally common non-associated chains, HLA-associated TCR beta chains in a later analysis were more clonally expanded and had lower generation probabilities. Roughly 15 rarely observed V segments, including chromosome 9 orphons, were excluded from the earlier analysis of approximately 600 of the donors because counts were too low. Because some donors lacked HLA typing at each locus, the association tests relied only on the typed subset. The cohort was sequenced for TCR beta chains only, and without alpha or paired-chain data the features that could be detected were limited. The authors suggested that the approach could potentially be extended to other disease states and immunological phenotypes.

This clonotype was sampled from a girl aged 5 to 17 in good health and CMV-seropositive. Recombination linked TRBV7-3 to TRBJ1-2, with TRBD1 tentatively as D gene (6 bases match). The sequenced sample was PBMCs. The CDR3 protein sequence reads: CASRSEGDYGYTF. The nucleotide sequence is given as TGTGCCAGCAGGTCAGAGGGGGACTATGGCTACACCTTC.